The 21 T cell receptor beta chains in this list originate from one sample, sequenced in a study of T-cell memory formation after mild COVID-19 (dated by TCRdb to the early 2020s). Library preparation was by 5' RACE. Sequencing instrument: Illumina NovaSeq 6000. TCRdb cleaned the public reads at Q25 with fastp, built clones with MiXCR and kept in-frame beta chains. Here each entry gathers all rows of one CDR3 protein and keeps the most common genes and DNA. The sample table lists approximately 300,000 distinct CDR3 sequences, 15% of them with a count of one. The ten largest clones take up roughly 22% of the sample. Sequenced material: PBMCs or a T cell subset sorted from them (not recorded which). The receptors come from a man aged 18-30 years who had mild COVID-19 (a few samples of this study predate the infection). The sample titles of this study are shuffled in the database, so cell type and time point are left out; the donor was told from shared clones.

The CDR3 region is CDGYGRPGETQYF. The CDR3 coding sequence is TGTGATGGCTACGGGAGGCCAGGGGAGACCCAGTACTTC. This chain uses TRBV12-3 or TRBV12-4 with TRBJ2-5, with 7 bases identical to TRBD2. The CDR3 length is 13 residues.

The rearrangement uses TRBV14 and TRBJ2-3; TRBD1 agrees at 9 bases. Per the germline V gene, CDR1 is SGHDN and CDR2 is FVKESK. With V trimmed by 4 bases and J by 3 bases, 8 bases remained unmatched. The CDR3 loop spans 16 amino acids. In DNA form, the CDR3 reads TGTGCCAGCAGCCCAAGCACAGGGGGCATAACAGATACGCAGTATTTT. This codes for CASSPSTGGITDTQYF.

This clonotype was seen only a few times. This rearrangement joins TRBV3-1 to TRBJ2-1; perhaps TRBD1 as D (6 bases). Trimming took 1 base from V and 13 from J, leaving 8 bases between them. Germline V gives CDR1 LGHDT, CDR2 YNNKEL (reference sequence). The length of the CDR3 is 11 residues. CDR3 in DNA: TGTGCCAGCAGCCAAGCCGGGACACAGTTCTTC. The encoded protein is CASSQAGTQFF.

The gene calls are TRBV27 and TRBJ1-4; D ambiguous. The CDR3 loop spans 14 amino acids. Germline V gene data show CDR1 as MNHEY and CDR2 as SMNVEV (reference sequence). V was trimmed by 1 base and J by 7 bases, leaving 10 bases between them. The CDR3 DNA follows: TGTGCCAGCAGTTTATGGGGAAATGGTGAAAAACTGTTTTTT. It yields the protein CASSLWGNGEKLFF.

This chain connects TRBV7-6 to TRBJ2-6; no clear D gene. The germline CDR1 and CDR2 sequences are SGHVS and FNYEAQ. Trimming stripped 5 bases from V and 0 bases from J, with 8 bases between. The CDR3 loop spans 15 amino acids. CDR3 nucleotides: TGTGCCAGCAGCCTGGAGTACTCTGGGGCCAACGTCCTGACTTTC. Translation: CASSLEYSGANVLTF.

The CDR3 loop is CASSGRTGGTGELFF. Here the CDR3 DNA reads TGTGCCAGCAGTGGGAGGACAGGGGGCACCGGGGAGCTGTTTTTT. This chain links TRBV12-3 or TRBV12-4 with TRBJ2-2, with 10 bases aligning to TRBD1. V lost 5 bases and J lost 4; bases outside the gene matches: 4. The CDR3 totals 15 residues.

This clonotype appeared a few times. The rearrangement joins TRBV6-5 to TRBJ1-1, with D hard to call. Between the trimmed V and J ends, which lost 6 bases and 4 bases, there was a span of 12 bases. This CDR3 spans 13 amino acids. In germline, CDR1 is MNHEY, CDR2 SVGAGI. The chain's CDR3 is CASSLTRGTEAFF. The CDR3 DNA follows: TGTGCCAGCAGCCTTACTCGGGGCACTGAAGCTTTCTTT.

This clonotype was counted only a few times. As DNA, the CDR3 is TGTGCCAGCAGCCCCGGACGGTTTAGCAATCAGCCCCAGCATTTT. Its protein is CASSPGRFSNQPQHF. The V and J genes are TRBV7-9 and TRBJ1-5; D is uncertain. V lost 5 bases, J lost 0 bases, and 11 bases lay in between. In germline, CDR1 is SEHNR, CDR2 FQNEAQ (reference sequence). The CDR3 extends over 15 amino acids.

The chain combines TRBV6-6 with TRBJ2-2; 7 positions match TRBD2. The CDR3 runs to 13 residues. With V trimmed by 8 bases and J by 4 bases, 4 bases remained unmatched. CDR1 is MNHNY, CDR2 SVGAGI, per germline (reference sequence). CDR3 sequence (DNA): TGTGCCAGCCGACTAGCACCCACCGGGGAGCTGTTTTTT. It translates to CASRLAPTGELFF.

The sample holds a few counts of this clonotype. The genes are TRBV4-2 and TRBJ2-3; D ambiguous. Germline lookup yields CDR1 LGHNA and CDR2 YNFKEQ. V lost 4 bases to trimming and J lost 2 bases, with 10 bases between them. The CDR3 is made up of 14 amino acids. The DNA for the CDR3 is TGTGCCAGCAGCCCGCTGGCGGACACAGATACGCAGTATTTT. Translated: CASSPLADTDTQYF.

This clonotype was seen a few times. This chain joins TRBV5-1 and TRBJ2-5; 9 nucleotides agree with TRBD2. Per the germline V gene, CDR1 is SGHRS and CDR2 is YFSETQ. Trimming at V came to 0 bases and at J to 3 bases, leaving 6 bases not matched to a gene. The CDR3 has 16 amino acids. As DNA, the CDR3 is TGCGCCAGCAGCTTGGCCTTGTCTAGCGGGGAAGAGACCCAGTACTTC. Translation: CASSLALSSGEETQYF. Supplemented by reference TRBV5-1 and TRBJ2-5, the full variable domain reads KAGVTQTPRYLIKTRGQQVTLSCSPISGHRSVSWYQQTPGQGLQFLFEYFSETQRNKGNFPGRFSGRQFSNSRSEMNVSTLELGDSALYLCASSLALSSGEETQYFGPGTRLLVL.

A few counts support this clonotype. The genes are TRBV5-1 and TRBJ2-7, with 7 positions matching TRBD1. The CDR3 sequence is 12 residues long. The trim removed 4 bases at V and 6 bases at J, leaving 4 bases unmatched. Germline V CDR1 and CDR2: SGHRS, YFSETQ. CDR3 loop: CASSMTGSEQYF. The CDR3 bases are TGCGCCAGCAGCATGACAGGGAGCGAGCAGTACTTC.

This clonotype was detected only a few times. This chain uses TRBV6-6 with TRBJ2-2; the match to TRBD2 covers 8 bases. V was clipped by 6 bases and J by 3 bases; unmatched bases: 3. Germline CDR1 and CDR2: MNHNY and SVGAGI (reference sequence). CDR3 size: 14 residues. CDR3 residues: CASRELADTGELFF. CDR3 DNA: TGTGCCAGCAGAGAACTAGCGGACACCGGGGAGCTGTTTTTT.

Only a few counts were recorded for this clonotype. The rearrangement uses TRBV29-1 and TRBJ2-3; D gene uncertain. The germline gives CDR1 SQVTM, CDR2 ANQGSEA. V lost 1 base to trimming and J lost 4 bases, with 9 bases between them. The CDR3 length is 13 residues. The chain's CDR3 is CSVEVPGPDTQYF. CDR3 nucleotide sequence: TGCAGCGTTGAAGTCCCCGGCCCAGATACGCAGTATTTT.

The chain is built from TRBV5-1 and TRBJ2-5, with TRBD1 identical over 11 bases. With V trimmed by 3 bases and J by 4 bases, 5 bases remained unmatched. CDR1 SGHRS and CDR2 YFSETQ come from the germline V gene. This CDR3 has 15 residues. CDR3 nucleotides: TGCGCCAGCAGCTCAGGACAGGGGGCAGGAGAGACCCAGTACTTC. Translation gives CASSSGQGAGETQYF.

This clonotype was counted only a few times. The gene calls are TRBV5-1 and TRBJ2-1; D might be TRBD1 (6 bases). Germline CDR1 SGHRS, CDR2 YFSETQ. The CDR3 is 15 residues long. The V gene lost 3 bases and the J gene lost 4 bases, with 14 bases spanning the gap. CDR3 amino acids: CASSSGTRIYNEQFF. Written as DNA, the CDR3 is TGCGCCAGCAGCTCCGGGACACGAATTTACAATGAGCAGTTCTTC.

The chain has TRBV29-1 and TRBJ2-2, with D possibly matching TRBD2 (6 bases). The V gene's germline CDR1 is SQVTM and CDR2 ANQGSEA. V dropped 4 bases and J dropped 7 bases, with 10 bases sitting between them. The CDR3 consists of 12 residues. The CDR3 spells CSVVSGVGELFF. The CDR3, as DNA: TGCAGCGTTGTTTCGGGGGTCGGGGAGCTGTTTTTT.

V is TRBV28 and J is TRBJ2-5; no reliable D call. Trimming stripped 5 bases from V and 0 bases from J, with 13 bases between. The CDR3 has 15 residues. CDR1 and CDR2 from the germline V gene are MDHEN and SYDVKM. CDR3 nucleotide sequence: TGTGCCAGCAGTCAACCTACAAAGTACCAAGAGACCCAGTACTTC. Amino acids: CASSQPTKYQETQYF.

This clonotype has a count of ten or more. The chain couples TRBV7-9 to TRBJ2-2; 14 bases are a match to TRBD2. Trimming cost V 5 bases and J 3 bases; bases outside gene matches: 5. The CDR3 consists of 17 residues. Germline assignment: CDR1 SEHNR and CDR2 FQNEAQ (reference sequence). CDR3 region: CASSRGLAGGYTGELFF. The CDR3, as DNA: TGTGCCAGCAGCCGCGGACTAGCGGGGGGCTACACCGGGGAGCTGTTTTTT.

In its sample, this clonotype was seen a few times. V usage is TRBV18 and J usage is TRBJ1-3, with D tentatively TRBD1 (6 bases). CDR3 length equals 17 residues. CDR1 and CDR2 (germline): KGHSH, LQKENI. Trimming stripped 0 bases from V and 2 bases from J, with 14 bases between. The CDR3 is CASSPPFGGAPGNTIYF. In DNA, the CDR3 is TGTGCCAGCTCACCACCGTTCGGGGGGGCTCCTGGAAACACCATATATTTT. Filled out from reference TRBV18 and TRBJ1-3, the complete variable domain reads NAGVMQNPRHLVRRRGQEARLRCSPMKGHSHVYWYRQLPEEGLKFMVYLQKENIIDESGMPKERFSAEFPKEGPSILRIQQVVRGDSAAYFCASSPPFGGAPGNTIYFGEGSWLTVV.

This clonotype was seen a handful of times. The chain uses TRBV4-1 and TRBJ2-4; either TRBD1 or TRBD2 may supply D (5 bases each). The germline V gene has CDR1 MGHRA and CDR2 YSYEKL. V lost 8 bases, J lost 2 bases, and 22 bases lay in between. The CDR3 extends over 17 amino acids. The CDR3 coding sequence is TGCGCCAGCGCTTCCCCGGGGCAGGGAATGTCCAAAAACATTCAGTACTTC. It translates to CASASPGQGMSKNIQYF.